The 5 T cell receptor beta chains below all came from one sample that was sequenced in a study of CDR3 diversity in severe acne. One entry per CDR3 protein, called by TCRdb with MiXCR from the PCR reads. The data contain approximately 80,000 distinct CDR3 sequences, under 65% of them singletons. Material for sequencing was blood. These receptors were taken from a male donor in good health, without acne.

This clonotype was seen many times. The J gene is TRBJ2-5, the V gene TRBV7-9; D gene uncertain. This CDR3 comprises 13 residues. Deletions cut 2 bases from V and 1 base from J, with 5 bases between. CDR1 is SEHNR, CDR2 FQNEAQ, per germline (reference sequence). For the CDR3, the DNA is TGTGCCAGCAGCTTACAAGTCCAAGAGACCCAGTACTTC. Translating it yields CASSLQVQETQYF.

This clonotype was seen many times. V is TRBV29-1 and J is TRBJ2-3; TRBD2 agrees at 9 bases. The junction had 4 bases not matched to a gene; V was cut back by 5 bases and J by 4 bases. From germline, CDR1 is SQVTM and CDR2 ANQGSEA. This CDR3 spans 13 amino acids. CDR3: CSVRTSVADTQYF. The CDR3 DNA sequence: TGCAGCGTTCGGACTAGCGTCGCAGATACGCAGTATTTT.

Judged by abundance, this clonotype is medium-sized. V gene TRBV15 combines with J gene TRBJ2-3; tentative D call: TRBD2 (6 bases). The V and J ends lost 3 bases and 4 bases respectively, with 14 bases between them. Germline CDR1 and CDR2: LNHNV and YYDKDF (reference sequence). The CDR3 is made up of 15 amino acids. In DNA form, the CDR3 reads TGTGCCACCAGCAGCCTGACTAGTATCCCAGATACGCAGTATTTT. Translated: CATSSLTSIPDTQYF.

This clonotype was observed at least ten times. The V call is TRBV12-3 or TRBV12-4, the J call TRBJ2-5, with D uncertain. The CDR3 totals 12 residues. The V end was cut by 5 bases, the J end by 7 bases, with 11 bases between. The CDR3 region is CASSPPSRTQYF. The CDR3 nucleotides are TGTGCCAGCAGTCCCCCGTCGAGGACCCAGTACTTC.

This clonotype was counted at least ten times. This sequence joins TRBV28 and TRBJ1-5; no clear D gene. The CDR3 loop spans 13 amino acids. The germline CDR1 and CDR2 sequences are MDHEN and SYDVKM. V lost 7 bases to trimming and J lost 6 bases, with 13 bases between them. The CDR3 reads CASTQRVGQPQHF. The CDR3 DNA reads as TGTGCCAGCACCCAACGGGTAGGTCAGCCCCAGCATTTT.